This is a list of T cell receptor beta chains from one sample in a study of vaccination and CD4 T cells after COVID-19. In TCRdb, the PCR reads were re-called with MiXCR into one record per CDR3 protein. Here the sample spans approximately 8,100 distinct CDR3 sequences, over 50% being singletons. Their cognate antigens are unknown. Source: cultured CD4+ T cells from blood, taken after SARS-CoV-2 vaccination. These receptors were collected from a human donor with COVID-19. CDR3s leave out the opening cysteine and the closing phenylalanine or tryptophan. D genes are given only for firm matches.

TRBJ1-1 . TRBV7-9 ASTLDMNTEAF
TRBJ1-6 . TRBV11-2 ASSLLTGDSPLH
TRBJ1-4 . TRBV7-8 ASSFRGEKLF
TRBJ2-1 TRBD2 TRBV10-3 ASTQAGGVYEQF
TRBJ1-2 . TRBV7-9 ASSSTARDGYT
TRBJ1-2 TRBD1 TRBV19 ASSSKRKGQGRYGYT
TRBJ2-6 TRBD1 TRBV12-3/TRBV12-4 ASRRQGDGYGANVLT
TRBJ2-4 . TRBV7-9 ASSLDLSWRGVAKNIQY
TRBJ1-2 . TRBV25-1 ASSEYRGTINYGYT
TRBJ1-2 . TRBV6-2/TRBV6-3 ASGTSAGYT
TRBJ1-5 . TRBV27 ASSLSWSAQPQH
TRBJ2-7 TRBD1 TRBV6-1 ASRLGQTIYEQY